Listed below are T cell receptor beta chains from one sample, sequenced in a study of T-cell memory formation after mild COVID-19. MiXCR was run by TCRdb on the 5' RACE reads, yielding one entry per CDR3 protein. The sample includes under 350,000 distinct CDR3 sequences, under 20% of them seen just once. The sample taken for sequencing was PBMCs or a T cell subset sorted from them (not recorded which). The receptors shown here come from a man aged 18 to 29 who had mild COVID-19 (a few samples of this study predate the infection). Cell type and time point are not known. The CDR3 runs from the conserved cysteine through the conserved F or W. A D gene is named only where the DNA matches it firmly. Where a row states a size, it is once, few, many or the class of an expanded clone; other rows omit it.

TRBV12-3/TRBV12-4	TRBD1	TRBJ1-2	.	13	CASSEGQGLGYTF	TGTGCCAGCAGTGAAGGACAGGGGCTTGGCTACACCTTC
TRBV7-2	.	TRBJ1-2	few	15	CASSLGGAVEYGYTF	TGTGCCAGCAGCTTAGGGGGAGCAGTGGAGTATGGCTACACCTTC
TRBV12-3/TRBV12-4	.	TRBJ1-1	.	14	CASSWGLMNTEAFF	TGTGCCAGCAGTTGGGGACTCATGAACACTGAAGCTTTCTTT
TRBV7-2	.	TRBJ2-1	many	14	CASSTTQGIHEQFF	TGTGCCAGCAGCACGACCCAGGGGATTCATGAGCAGTTCTTC
TRBV9	.	TRBJ1-5	many	12	CASSAGNQPQHF	TGTGCCAGCAGCGCAGGGAATCAGCCCCAGCATTTT
TRBV6-2/TRBV6-3	TRBD2	TRBJ2-3	.	16	CATVEASGPPTDTQYF	TGTGCCACCGTGGAGGCTAGCGGGCCACCCACAGATACGCAGTATTTT
TRBV29-1	.	TRBJ1-2	few	14	CSVPSRGGDYGYTF	TGCAGCGTCCCATCGAGGGGGGGCGACTATGGCTACACCTTC
TRBV6-5	.	TRBJ1-6	few	14	CASRITGGHSPLHF	TGTGCCAGCAGAATAACAGGTGGTCATTCACCCCTCCACTTT
TRBV7-2	.	TRBJ2-3	.	14	CASSWAGTTDTQYF	TGTGCCAGCAGCTGGGCCGGGACCACAGATACGCAGTATTTT
TRBV5-1	.	TRBJ2-1	.	14	CASSLYLARNEQFF	TGCGCCAGCAGCTTGTATCTAGCACGCAATGAGCAGTTCTTC
TRBV20-1	.	TRBJ2-3	few	13	CSATTDGMDTQYF	TGCAGTGCCACGACCGACGGGATGGATACGCAGTATTTT